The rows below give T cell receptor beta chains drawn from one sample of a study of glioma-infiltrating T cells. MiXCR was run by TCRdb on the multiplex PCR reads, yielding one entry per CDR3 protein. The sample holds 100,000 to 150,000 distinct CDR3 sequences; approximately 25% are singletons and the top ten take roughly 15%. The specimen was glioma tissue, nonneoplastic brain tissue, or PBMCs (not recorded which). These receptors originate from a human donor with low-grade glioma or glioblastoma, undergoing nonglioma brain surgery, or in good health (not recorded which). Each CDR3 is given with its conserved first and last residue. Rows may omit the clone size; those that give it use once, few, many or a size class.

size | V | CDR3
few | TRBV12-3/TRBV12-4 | CASRLAGTRGHEQFF
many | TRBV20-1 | CSAKRPDRVGDYGYTF
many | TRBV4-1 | CASSPGQGARADTQYF
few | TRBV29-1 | CSVARENYGYTF
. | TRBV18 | CASSPFLITGGLTDEQFF
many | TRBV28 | CASRSTLYSNQPQHF
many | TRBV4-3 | CATSSSGYNEQFF
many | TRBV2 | CASSYLARGEQYF
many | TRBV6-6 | CASSYSITPVESYEQYF
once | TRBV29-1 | CSVVHMDGYTF
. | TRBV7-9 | CASSRLAGENTQYF
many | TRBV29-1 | CSATRDTDTQYF
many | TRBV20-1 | CSALPRTYNEQFF
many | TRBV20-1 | CSDRASLGEQYF
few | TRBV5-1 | CASSLTGPQSPWNSPLHF
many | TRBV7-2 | CASSSRSDYGYTF
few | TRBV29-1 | CSVRDRGRHNEQFF
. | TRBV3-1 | CASSPRKLAGDEGEQYF
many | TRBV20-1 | CSARDGREAGNQPQHF
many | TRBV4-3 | CASSQDGSRTGHYEQYF
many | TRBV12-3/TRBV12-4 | CASSSVPSTDTQYF
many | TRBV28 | CASSLFHRWQGESNQPQHF
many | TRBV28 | CASSFSRGYTF
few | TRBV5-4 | CASRFQGVNGYTF
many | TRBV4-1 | CASSQLENTRATNEKLFF
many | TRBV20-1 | CSARDPNKNEQFF
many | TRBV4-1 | CASNFKTGGTDTQYF
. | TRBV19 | CASSIADRGTGMQYF
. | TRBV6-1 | CASIISYEQYF
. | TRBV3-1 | CASSQETLGLHEQYF
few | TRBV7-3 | CASSLSPRDTQYF
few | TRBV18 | CASSPQSGLAGLFHEQYF
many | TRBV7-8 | CASSFAGLPEQFF
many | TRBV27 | CASSLSGGRILRDEQYF
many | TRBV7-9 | CASSLLAGSYEQYF
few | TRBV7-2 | CASHIRQGNTGELFF
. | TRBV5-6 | CASSPAFMNTEAFF
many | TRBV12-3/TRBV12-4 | CASSSMIRQFF
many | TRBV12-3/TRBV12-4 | CASSLQTGGMNTEAFF
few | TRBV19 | CASIKPPGMNTEAFF
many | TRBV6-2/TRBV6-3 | CASSYPILAGGPYNEQFF
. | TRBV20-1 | CSASVPADTQCF
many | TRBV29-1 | CSVVGTQGRDATNEKLFF
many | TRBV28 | CASSTSGSGWQETQYF
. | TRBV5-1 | CASSGDRIYNEQFF
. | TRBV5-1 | CATKGTSPYNEQFF
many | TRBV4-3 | CASSQDPGGTGNEQFF
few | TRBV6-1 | CASSPAPPTGRRGQPQHF
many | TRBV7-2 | CASSPQLVPEQYF
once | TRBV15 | CATSDPPGPYNEQFF
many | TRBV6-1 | CASSPTGRPINEQFF
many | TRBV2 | CASSDNRYEQYF
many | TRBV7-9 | CASSLTGGRSYEQYF
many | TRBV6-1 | CASRSVISYNEQFF
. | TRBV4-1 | CASSQDVRANTGELFF
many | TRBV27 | CASSLILPGQGTGELFF
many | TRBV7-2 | CASSSGGIGAQYF